This TCR beta chain was sequenced during a study of T cell repertoires in cytomegalovirus infection. Findings and caveats of the study: Carriage of CMV together with the relevant HLA was identifiable through cumulative public TCR beta family frequency.

This clonotype was observed many times. Its matching antigen is unknown. This CDR3 contains 14 residues. Germline CDR1 is MNHNS and CDR2 is SASEGT. V lost 7 bases and J lost 6, with 18 bases in between. TCRdb processed the reads anew with MiXCR; each CDR3 protein has one entry. Here the sample spans about 180,000 distinct CDR3 sequences, 13% to 15% being singletons. This rearrangement joins TRBV6-1 to TRBJ1-2; D possibly corresponds to TRBD1 (5 bases). The material sequenced was PBMCs. The source is a human donor in good health (CMV status not recorded). Some clones in this sample may be carry-over from other donors' samples. CDR3 sequence reads: CASIPSGGGDGYTF. The CDR3 region has the DNA TGTGCCAGCATCCCATCCGGGGGTGGCGATGGCTACACCTTC.